This TCR beta chain was sequenced during a study of T cell changes during pregnancy in multiple sclerosis (dated by TCRdb to about 2019). For context, the study as a whole: The study looked at changes in the T cell repertoire across pregnancy in women with multiple sclerosis.

The library was generated by the immunoSEQ multiplex PCR assay. TCRdb obtained this table from immuneACCESS and retained in-frame rearrangements with V and J assigned. These tables miss some clones; where compared with another copy, unresolved V genes account for less than half of the shortfall, and the remainder is unexplained. Across this sample there are approximately 31,000 clones, with more than 85% seen only once. Around 0.4% of the sample is held by the ten biggest clonotypes. Trimming leaves V shorter by 3 bases and J shorter by 8 bases, with the junction holding 13 bases beyond the gene matches. The CDR3 covers 16 residues, taking in both the cysteine and the phenylalanine. Of the read, only the CDR3 DNA is kept; its 48 bases are in frame from base 1. Based on the germline V gene (reference sequence), the CDR1 and CDR2 sequences are SGHNT and YYREEE. To note about this clone: Its antigen remains unidentified. It has no much larger one-base neighbor in the sample; base qualities were not kept.

This sequence was found in a female donor with multiple sclerosis, enrolled in a pregnancy study. Here the sequenced sample was CD4+ T cells from peripheral blood mononuclear cells, taken in the second trimester of pregnancy. The V gene is TRBV5-4 and the J gene is TRBJ2-7, with 11 bases matching TRBD1. The CDR3 region has the sequence CASSWKDRGPLSQQYF. DNA sequence: TGTGCCAGCAGCTGGAAGGACAGGGGGCCCCTTAGCCAGCAGTACTTC.